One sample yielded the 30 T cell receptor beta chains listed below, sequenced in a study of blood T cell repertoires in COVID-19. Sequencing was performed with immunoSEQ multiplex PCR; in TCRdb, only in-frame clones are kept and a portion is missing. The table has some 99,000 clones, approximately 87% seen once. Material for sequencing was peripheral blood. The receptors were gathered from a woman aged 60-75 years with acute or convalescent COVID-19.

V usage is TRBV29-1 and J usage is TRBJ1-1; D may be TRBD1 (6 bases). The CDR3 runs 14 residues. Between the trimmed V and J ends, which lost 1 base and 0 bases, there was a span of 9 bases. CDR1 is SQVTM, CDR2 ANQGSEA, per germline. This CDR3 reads CSVEGTAMNTEAFF. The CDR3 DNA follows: TGCAGCGTTGAAGGGACAGCTATGAACACTGAAGCTTTCTTT.

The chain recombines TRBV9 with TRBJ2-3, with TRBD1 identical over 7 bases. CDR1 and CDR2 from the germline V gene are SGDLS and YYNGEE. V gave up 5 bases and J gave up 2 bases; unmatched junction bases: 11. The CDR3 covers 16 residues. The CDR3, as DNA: TGTGCCAGCAGTGACTCCCGGGACAGCTACACAGATACGCAGTATTTT. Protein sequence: CASSDSRDSYTDTQYF. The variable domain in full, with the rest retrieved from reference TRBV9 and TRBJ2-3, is DSGVTQTPKHLITATGQRVTLRCSPRSGDLSVYWYQQSLDQGLQFLIQYYNGEERAKGNILERFSAQQFPDLHSELNLSSLELGDSALYFCASSDSRDSYTDTQYFGPGTRLTVL.

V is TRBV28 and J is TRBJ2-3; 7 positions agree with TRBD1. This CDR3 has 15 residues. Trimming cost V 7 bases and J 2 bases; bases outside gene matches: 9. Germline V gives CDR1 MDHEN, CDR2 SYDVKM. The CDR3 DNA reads TGTGCCAGCACGGTAATCGACAGGGCCACAGATACGCAGTATTTT. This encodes CASTVIDRATDTQYF. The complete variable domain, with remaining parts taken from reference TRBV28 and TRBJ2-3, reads DVKVTQSSRYLVKRTGEKVFLECVQDMDHENMFWYRQDPGLGLRLIYFSYDVKMKEKGDIPEGYSVSREKKERFSLILESASTNQTSMYLCASTVIDRATDTQYFGPGTRLTVL.

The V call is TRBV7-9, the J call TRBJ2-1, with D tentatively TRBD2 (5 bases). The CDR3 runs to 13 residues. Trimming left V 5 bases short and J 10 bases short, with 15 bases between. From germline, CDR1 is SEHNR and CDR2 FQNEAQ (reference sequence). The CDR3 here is CASSHGIQAEQFF. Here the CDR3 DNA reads TGTGCCAGCAGCCACGGGATCCAAGCCGAGCAGTTCTTC. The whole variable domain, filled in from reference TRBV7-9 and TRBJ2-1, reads DTGVSQNPRHKITKRGQNVTFRCDPISEHNRLYWYRQTLGQGPEFLTYFQNEAQLEKSRLLSDRFSAERPKGSFSTLEIQRTEQGDSAMYLCASSHGIQAEQFFGPGTRLTVL.

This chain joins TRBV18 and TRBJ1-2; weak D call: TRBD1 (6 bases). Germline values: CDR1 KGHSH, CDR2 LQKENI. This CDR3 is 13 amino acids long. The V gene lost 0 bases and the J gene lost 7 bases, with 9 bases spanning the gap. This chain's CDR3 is CASSPPGARGYTF. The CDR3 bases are TGTGCCAGCTCACCACCGGGGGCGCGTGGCTACACCTTC. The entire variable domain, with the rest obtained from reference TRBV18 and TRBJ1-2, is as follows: NAGVMQNPRHLVRRRGQEARLRCSPMKGHSHVYWYRQLPEEGLKFMVYLQKENIIDESGMPKERFSAEFPKEGPSILRIQQVVRGDSAAYFCASSPPGARGYTFGSGTRLTVV.

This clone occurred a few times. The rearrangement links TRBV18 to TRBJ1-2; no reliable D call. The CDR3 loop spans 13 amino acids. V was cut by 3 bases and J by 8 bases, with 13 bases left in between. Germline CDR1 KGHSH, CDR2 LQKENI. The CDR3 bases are TGTGCCAGCTCACCGAGTCGGGAAGGCGGCTACACCTTC. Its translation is CASSPSREGGYTF.

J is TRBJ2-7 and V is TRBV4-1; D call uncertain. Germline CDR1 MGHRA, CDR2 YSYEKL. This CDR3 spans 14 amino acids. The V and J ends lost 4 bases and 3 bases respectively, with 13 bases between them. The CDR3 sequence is CASSRFPIDYEQYF. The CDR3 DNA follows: TGCGCCAGCAGCCGTTTTCCCATAGACTACGAGCAGTACTTC.

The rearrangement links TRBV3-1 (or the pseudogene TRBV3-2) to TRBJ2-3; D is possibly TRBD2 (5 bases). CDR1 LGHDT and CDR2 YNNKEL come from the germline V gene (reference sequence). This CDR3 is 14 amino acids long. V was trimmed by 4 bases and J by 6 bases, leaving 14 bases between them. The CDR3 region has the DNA TGTGCCAGCAGCCCGGACTTGGAGGCCGATACGCAGTATTTT. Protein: CASSPDLEADTQYF.

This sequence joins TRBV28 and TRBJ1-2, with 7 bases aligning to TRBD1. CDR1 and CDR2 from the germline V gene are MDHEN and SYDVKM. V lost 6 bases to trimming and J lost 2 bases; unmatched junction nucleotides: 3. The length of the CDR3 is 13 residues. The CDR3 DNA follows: TGTGCCAGCAGGACGACAGGGAACTATGGCTACACCTTC. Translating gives CASRTTGNYGYTF.

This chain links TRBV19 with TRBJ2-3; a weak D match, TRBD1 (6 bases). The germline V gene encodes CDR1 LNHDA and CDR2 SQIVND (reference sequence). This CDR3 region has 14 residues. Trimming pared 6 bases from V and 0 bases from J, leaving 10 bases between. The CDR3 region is CASRTGISTDTQYF. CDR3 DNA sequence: TGTGCCAGTAGAACAGGGATTAGCACAGATACGCAGTATTTT.

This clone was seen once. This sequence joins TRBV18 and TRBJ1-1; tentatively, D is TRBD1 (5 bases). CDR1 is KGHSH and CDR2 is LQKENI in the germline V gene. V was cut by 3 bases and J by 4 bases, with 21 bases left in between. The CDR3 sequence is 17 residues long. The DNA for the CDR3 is TGTGCCAGCTCACCCCAGAGACTTAATGGGGGGACCACTGAAGCTTTCTTT. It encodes CASSPQRLNGGTTEAFF.

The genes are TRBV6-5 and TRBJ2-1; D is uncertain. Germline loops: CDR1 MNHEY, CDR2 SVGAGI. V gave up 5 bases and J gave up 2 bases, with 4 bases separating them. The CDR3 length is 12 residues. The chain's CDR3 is CASSLAYNEQFF. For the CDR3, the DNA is TGTGCCAGCAGTCTAGCCTACAATGAGCAGTTCTTC.

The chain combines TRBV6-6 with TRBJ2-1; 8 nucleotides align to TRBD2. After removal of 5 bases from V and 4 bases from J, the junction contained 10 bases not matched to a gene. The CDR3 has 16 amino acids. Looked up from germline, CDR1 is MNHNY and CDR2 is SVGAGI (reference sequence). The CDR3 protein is CASSTGLAKIYNEQFF. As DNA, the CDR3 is TGTGCCAGCAGTACAGGACTAGCAAAAATATACAATGAGCAGTTCTTC.

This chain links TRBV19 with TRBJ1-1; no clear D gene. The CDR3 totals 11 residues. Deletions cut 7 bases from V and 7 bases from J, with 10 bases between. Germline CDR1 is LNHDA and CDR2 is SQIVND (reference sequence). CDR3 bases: TGTGCCAGTAACCGGGATTTTGAAGCTTTCTTT. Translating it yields CASNRDFEAFF. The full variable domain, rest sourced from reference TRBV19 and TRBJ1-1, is DGGITQSPKYLFRKEGQNVTLSCEQNLNHDAMYWYRQDPGQGLRLIYYSQIVNDFQKGDIAEGYSVSREKKESFPLTVTSAQKNPTAFYLCASNRDFEAFFGQGTRLTVV.

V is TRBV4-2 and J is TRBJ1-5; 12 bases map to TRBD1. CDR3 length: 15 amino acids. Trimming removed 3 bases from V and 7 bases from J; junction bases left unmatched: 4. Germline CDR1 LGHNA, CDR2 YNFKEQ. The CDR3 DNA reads TGTGCCAGCAGCCAGGGACAGGGGGCTGAACAGCCCCAGCATTTT. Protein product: CASSQGQGAEQPQHF.

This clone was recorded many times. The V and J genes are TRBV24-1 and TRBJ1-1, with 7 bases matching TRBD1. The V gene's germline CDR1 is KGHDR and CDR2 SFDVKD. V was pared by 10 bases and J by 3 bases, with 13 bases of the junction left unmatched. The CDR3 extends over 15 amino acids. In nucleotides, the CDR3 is TGTGCCACGCGGGACAGCCGTACCGGGGACACTGAAGCTTTCTTT. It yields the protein CATRDSRTGDTEAFF.

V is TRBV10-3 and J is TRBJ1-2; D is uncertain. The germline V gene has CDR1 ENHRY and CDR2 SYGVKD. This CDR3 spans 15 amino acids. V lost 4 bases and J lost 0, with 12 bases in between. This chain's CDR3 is CAISVTTIPNYGYTF. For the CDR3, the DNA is TGTGCCATCAGTGTGACAACGATCCCTAACTATGGCTACACCTTC.

CDR3 coding DNA: TGTGCCAGCAGCTCCCGGGACAGGGAAAACATTCAGTACTTC. Translated, it gives CASSSRDRENIQYF. The rearrangement joins TRBV5-4 to TRBJ2-4, with TRBD1 matching 9 bases. Germline CDR1 reads SGHNT; CDR2 reads YYREEE (reference sequence). This CDR3 is 14 amino acids long. J was trimmed by 5 bases and V by 3 bases; bases with no gene match: 3.

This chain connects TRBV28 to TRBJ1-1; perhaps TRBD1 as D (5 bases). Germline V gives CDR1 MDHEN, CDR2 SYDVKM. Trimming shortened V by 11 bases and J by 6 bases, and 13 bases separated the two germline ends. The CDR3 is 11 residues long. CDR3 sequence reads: CAVAQGSEAFF. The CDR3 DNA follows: TGTGCCGTGGCCCAGGGCTCTGAAGCTTTCTTT.

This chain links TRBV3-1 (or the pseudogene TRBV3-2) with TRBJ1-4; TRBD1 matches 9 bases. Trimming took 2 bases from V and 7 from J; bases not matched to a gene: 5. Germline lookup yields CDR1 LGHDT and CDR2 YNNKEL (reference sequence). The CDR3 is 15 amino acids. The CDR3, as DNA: TGTGCCAGCAGCCAACGTGGACAGGGGTCTGAAAAACTGTTTTTT. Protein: CASSQRGQGSEKLFF.

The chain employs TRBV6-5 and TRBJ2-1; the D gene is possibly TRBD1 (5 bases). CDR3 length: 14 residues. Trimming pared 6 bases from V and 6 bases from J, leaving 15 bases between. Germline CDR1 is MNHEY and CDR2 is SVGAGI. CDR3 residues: CASRAQGWSNEQFF. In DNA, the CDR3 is TGTGCCAGCAGGGCGCAGGGTTGGTCCAATGAGCAGTTCTTC.

CDR3 in amino acids: CASRRQGNTEAFF. The CDR3 DNA reads as TGTGCCAGCAGAAGACAGGGAAACACTGAAGCTTTCTTT. This sequence joins TRBV6-5 and TRBJ1-1; 7 nucleotides agree with TRBD1. The V gene's germline CDR1 is MNHEY and CDR2 SVGAGI. CDR3 length equals 13 residues. Trimming took 6 bases from V and 2 from J; bases not matched to a gene: 3.

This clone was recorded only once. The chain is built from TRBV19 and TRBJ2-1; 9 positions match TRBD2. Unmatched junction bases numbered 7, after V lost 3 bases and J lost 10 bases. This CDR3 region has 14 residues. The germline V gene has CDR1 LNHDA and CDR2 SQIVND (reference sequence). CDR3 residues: CASSIERGAGEQFF. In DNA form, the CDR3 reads TGTGCCAGTAGTATTGAGCGGGGGGCTGGGGAGCAGTTCTTC.

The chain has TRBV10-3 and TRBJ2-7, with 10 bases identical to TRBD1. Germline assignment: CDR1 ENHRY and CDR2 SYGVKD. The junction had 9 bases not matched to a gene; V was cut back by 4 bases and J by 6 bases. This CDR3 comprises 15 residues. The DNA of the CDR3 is TGTGCCATCAGTGGAAACCGGGACAGGGGACGCGAGCAGTACTTC. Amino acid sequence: CAISGNRDRGREQYF.

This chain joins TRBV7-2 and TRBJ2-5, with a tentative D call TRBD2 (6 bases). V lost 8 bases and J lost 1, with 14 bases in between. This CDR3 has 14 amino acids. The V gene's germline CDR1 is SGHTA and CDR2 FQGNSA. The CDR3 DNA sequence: TGTGCCAGCTCAAAAGCGGGCAGCCAAGAGACCCAGTACTTC. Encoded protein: CASSKAGSQETQYF.

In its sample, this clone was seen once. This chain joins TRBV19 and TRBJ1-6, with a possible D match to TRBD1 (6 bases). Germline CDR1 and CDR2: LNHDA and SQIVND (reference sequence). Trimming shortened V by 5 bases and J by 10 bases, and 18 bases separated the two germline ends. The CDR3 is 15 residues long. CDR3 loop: CASSAYRVGDSPLHF. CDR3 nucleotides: TGTGCCAGTAGTGCCTACAGGGTAGGCGACTCACCCCTCCACTTT.

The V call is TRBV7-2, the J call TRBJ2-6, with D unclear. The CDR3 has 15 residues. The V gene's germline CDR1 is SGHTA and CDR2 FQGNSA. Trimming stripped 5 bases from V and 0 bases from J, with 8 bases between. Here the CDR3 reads CASSRSRSGANVLTF. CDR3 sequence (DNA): TGTGCCAGCAGCCGGAGTCGCTCTGGGGCCAACGTCCTGACTTTC.

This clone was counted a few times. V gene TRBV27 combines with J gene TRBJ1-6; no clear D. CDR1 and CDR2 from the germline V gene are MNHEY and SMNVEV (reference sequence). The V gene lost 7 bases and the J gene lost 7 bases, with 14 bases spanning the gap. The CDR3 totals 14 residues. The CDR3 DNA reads TGTGCCAGCAAATCAGCCGGACTCAATTCACCCCTCCACTTT. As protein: CASKSAGLNSPLHF.

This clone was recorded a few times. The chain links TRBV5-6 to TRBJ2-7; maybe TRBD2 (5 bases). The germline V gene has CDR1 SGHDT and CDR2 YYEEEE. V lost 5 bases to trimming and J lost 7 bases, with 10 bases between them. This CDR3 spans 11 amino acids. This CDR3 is CASRRALEQYF. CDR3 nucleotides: TGTGCCAGCAGGCGGGCGTTGGAGCAGTACTTC.

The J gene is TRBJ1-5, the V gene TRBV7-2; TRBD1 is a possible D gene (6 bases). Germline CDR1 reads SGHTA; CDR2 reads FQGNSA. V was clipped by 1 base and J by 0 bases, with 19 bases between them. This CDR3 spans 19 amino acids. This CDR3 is CASSLGPWGGGVSNQPQHF. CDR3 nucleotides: TGTGCCAGCAGCTTAGGCCCCTGGGGAGGGGGAGTTAGCAATCAGCCCCAGCATTTT.